This record concerns one T cell receptor beta chain sequence. This clonotype was counted at least ten times. Its cognate antigen has yet to be identified. No much larger clone is present one base from it, and per-base qualities are unavailable. The source of the sample is a study of regulatory T cells in long-lasting Graves disease (dated by TCRdb to the early 2020s). Regarding the research as a whole: To count as having persistent Graves' disease, a patient had to have received antithyroid drug treatment for over 5 years with TSH receptor autoantibodies remaining persistently positive. The study took place in China and was registered as a clinical trial. Peripheral blood TCR sequencing and RNA sequencing compared persistent Graves' disease patients with newly diagnosed Graves' disease patients. TCR sequencing covered about 13 persistent and roughly 20 newly diagnosed Graves' disease patients, around 33 samples in total. In the clinical cohort, patients with persistent Graves' disease had used antithyroid drugs for an average of approximately eleven years. On the study overall, not on this receptor specifically: Sequencing and analysis were limited to the TCR beta chain. Persistent disease showed preferential use of TRBV28, TRBJ1-2 and TRBJ2-5, whereas newly diagnosed disease favored TRBV20-1 and TRBJ2-1. The authors acknowledged the small sample size as a limitation that may reduce accuracy. A larger number of public clonotypes was shared among persistent patients (about 2,700) than among newly diagnosed patients (roughly 930). Compared with newly diagnosed patients, patients with persistent Graves' disease had lower TCR Shannon entropy and fewer highly expanded clones, which suggests clonal expansion. Peripheral blood alone was examined, since thyroid tissue, which constituted the primary lesion, could not be accessed.

The germline V gene provides CDR1 SQVTM and CDR2 ANQGSEA. V is shortened by 2 bases, J by 4 bases, and the region joining them spans 2 bases. The CDR3 covers 10 residues, taking in both the cysteine and the phenylalanine. Only the CDR3 part of the read is kept: 30 bases, read in frame from the first base. The time point label corresponds to: persistent/refractory GD, antithyroid drugs over 5 years with positive TRAb. For both TCR sequencing and RNA sequencing, RNA was extracted from PBMCs using TRIzol. The diagnosis of Graves' disease was made according to American Thyroid Association guidelines. Patients were recruited from an endocrinology department in Xi'an, China. Each patient gave about 9.1 milliliters of peripheral blood, collected in an EDTA anticoagulant tube. PBMCs were isolated by Ficoll Paque Plus density gradient separation without further T cell sorting. RNA quality was checked with an Agilent 2100 Bioanalyzer and agarose gel, and concentration with a NanoDrop 2000.

Libraries were built with multiplex PCR. Sequenced on an Illumina HiSeq 4000. TCR beta libraries were built with iRepertoire HTBI primers and Arm-PCR amplification of CDR3 regions. Before sequencing, the PCR products underwent gel purification. As for how the authors treated the data: Across samples, 62 TRBV and roughly 15 TRBJ segments were identified and used for gene usage analysis of CDR3 amino acid clonotypes. COPE and FqMerger were used to merge filtered high-quality paired reads into contigs. Contigs were aligned with BLAST to IMGT TRBV, TRBD and TRBJ reference genes, and CDR3 was defined per IMGT. Highly expanded clones were defined as clonotypes with a frequency above 0.1%. Repertoire diversity was measured by Shannon entropy, and V-J evenness by the Gini coefficient. Public clonotypes were defined as clonotypes shared by more than one individual. TCRdb handled the public reads itself, with Q25 trimming in fastp and clone calling in MiXCR, and kept productive beta chains. When rows share a CDR3 protein, they turn into one entry using the most common DNA and genes. The V and J calls and clone size are TCRdb's, not the authors'. The sample table contains 300,000 to 350,000 distinct CDR3 sequences; only one count was recorded for around 20% of them. The ten biggest clones cover just under 30% of the sample.

The origin of this receptor is a female donor with Graves disease. Rearrangement joined TRBV29-1 to TRBJ2-5, with an unclear D gene assignment. The source was peripheral blood mononuclear cells (PBMCs), collected when the disease was refractory, from a patient treated with antithyroid drugs. The CDR3 is CSVESETQYF. The bases read TGCAGCGTTGAATCAGAGACCCAGTACTTC.